The present T cell receptor (beta chain) was sequenced within a study of cytomegalovirus exposure and HLA in healthy donors (dated by TCRdb to the late 2010s). Background for the entire study: An earlier analysis of approximately 590 of the donors reported approximately 270 Gb of sequence data and 117 million unique TCR beta sequences from about 179 million T cells. An early release covering some 640 HLA-typed donors comprised about 320 gigabases of sequencing data and about 90 million unique TCR sequences. The genetic ancestry cluster associated with self-reported Caucasian donors included 81% of the 350 to 500 genotyped donors. The aim of the study was to test whether cataloging public T cell receptors could identify signatures of past pathogen exposure. The study profiled the T cell repertoires of 666 subjects by immunosequencing and related them to cytomegalovirus serostatus. A separate validation cohort of some 130 different subjects was used in addition to the approximately 610-subject first cohort. The study combined high-throughput TCR immunosequencing, statistical association of individual TCRs with disease status, and machine learning to predict cytomegalovirus infection status. To study patterns of TCR occurrence, a later analysis re-analyzed previously published TCR beta repertoires from several hundred donors and added high-resolution HLA genotyping. Rather than using new phenotypic data, the later analysis identified candidate immune exposures from TCR beta sequences and from how often those sequences occurred across donors. In an earlier analysis of 587 of the donors, high-throughput TCR beta sequencing was used to judge whether each TCR beta V gene segment behaved as functional or pseudogenic. Donor age, sex, ethnicity and CMV serostatus were compiled together with the repertoire data. A later genetic analysis took genome-wide SNP genotypes for about three fifths of the 666 donors and used that subset as a discovery cohort. Every repertoire in the discovery cohort had been generated on one and the same sequencing platform. Both class I and class II loci were covered by HLA typing, at four-digit resolution. Typing coverage varied by locus: 629-630 donors for A, B, C, DRB1 and DQB1; approximately 520 for DQA1; some 610 for DPA1; 450 to 480 for DPB1. About 5 DR-DQ haplotypes were handled as single units for association and clustering, since linkage in the cohort was strong. Among a few hundred genotyped donors of the cohort, an average of approximately 240,000 unique TCR beta nucleotide sequences were sequenced per donor, around 20% of them non-productive.

General findings and caveats noted by the study authors: In both the original and validation cohorts, the classifier was reported to diagnose cytomegalovirus status with high specificity and sensitivity. Linkage disequilibrium might explain the correlated functional status among segregating V segments, but an unknown experimental factor could not be excluded. Because HLA typing was unavailable for some donors at each locus, only the typed subset was used in association tests. Most TCR sequences were observed very rarely across donors, whereas some public TCRs were present in many individuals. According to a later analysis, most CMV-associated TCR beta chains appeared to be HLA-restricted, and the HLA associations seemed to be driven largely by CMV exposure. It was suggested by the authors that the approach could potentially be generalized to other disease states and immunological phenotypes. This cohort had only TCR beta chains sequenced, and the lack of alpha or paired-chain data limited which features could be detected. Roughly uniform sequencing depth across donors was assumed in presence/absence analyses, although this assumption may not hold. Because counts were too low, approximately 15 rarely observed V segments, including chromosome 9 orphons, were excluded from the earlier analysis of under 650 of the donors. The only immune exposure information available for the cohort was CMV serostatus. Several of the top co-occurrence clusters appeared to be linked to parvovirus B19, influenza, CMV and Epstein-Barr virus, according to a later analysis. A later genetic analysis reported fewer N-insertions in productive TCRs among donors in an Asian-associated ancestry cluster than the approximately 700-donor mean. Strong co-occurrence of HLA alleles, especially DR and DQ, made assigning TCR associations to individual alleles difficult. In vitro tests confirmed that a few of the cytomegalovirus-associated TCR beta chains recognize cytomegalovirus antigens. A group of highly shared sequence variants was considered likely to be a technical artifact of the sequencing pipeline. A further reported finding was that TCR beta sequences accurately predicted the HLA-A and HLA-B alleles for most subjects in the first cohort. In an earlier analysis of some 640 of the donors, most TCR beta V segments were observed in productive rearrangements about 87% or about 30% of the time, broadly matching IMGT annotations. A later analysis associated 16,951 TCR beta sequences with specific HLA alleles at a false discovery rate of 0.05. Compared with equally common non-associated chains, HLA-associated TCR beta chains in a later analysis were more clonally expanded and had lower generation probabilities. According to a later analysis, TCR association rates differed among HLA loci, with DRB1 alleles showing the most associated TCRs and HLA-C alleles showing the fewest. A later genetic analysis associated a missense DCLRE1C variant with V-gene and J-gene trimming of TCR beta chains, and an independent cohort replicated the association. Because the 87-base-pair reads could not distinguish some IMGT-functional V segments, including TRBV6-2 and TRBV6-3, those segments were excluded. The study gave a list of more than 150 TCR beta chains associated with cytomegalovirus.

Library preparation used the immunoSEQ multiplex PCR assay. A mixture of 60 forward primers for TCR Vbeta segments and 13 reverse primers for TCR Jbeta segments was used in the multiplex PCR. The CDR3 region of rearranged TCR beta genes was amplified from genomic DNA by a multiplex PCR assay. The Illumina HiSeq System was used to sequence the amplified TCR beta libraries as 87-base-pair reads. On the study's bioinformatics: A later analysis tallied tens of millions of unique TCR beta chains across the 550 to 850 repertoires, and some 10 million of those chains were shared by two or more donors. Raw reads were error-corrected and collapsed into unique sequences by a nearest-neighbor algorithm in which closely related sequences were merged to remove PCR and sequencing errors. To assign V, D and J gene segments, CDR3 sequences were aligned to IMGT reference sequences. For a sequence to be retained, at least a six-nucleotide match to both a V gene segment and a J gene segment was required. Rearrangements were classified as productive when the CDR3 lacked stop codons and remained in frame with V and J, and all other rearrangements were classified as non-productive. Following IMGT convention, CDR3 was defined as the stretch from the second conserved V-encoded cysteine to the conserved J-encoded phenylalanine. The earlier analysis of about 560 of the donors excluded any sequence lacking an unambiguous match to a single V gene segment. An earlier analysis of fewer than 750 of the donors classified V segments as functional when productive rearrangements were above 56.7% and as segregating when the standard deviation between donors was above 5%. A statistical classification framework was developed to diagnose cytomegalovirus status using the catalog of TCR beta chain sequences. V and J gene assignment, in a later analysis, came from comparing TCR nucleotide sequences with IMGT/GENE-DB human TR gene sequences. The TCRdist pipeline was used in a later analysis to assign CDR3 sequences and most-parsimonious VDJ recombination scenarios. In a later analysis, every TCR beta chain was defined by the combination of its CDR3 amino acid sequence and its V-gene family, and reads without a unique V-gene family were dropped. As a way to deal with suspected cross-contamination and a sequencing artifact, a later analysis dropped roughly 620 nucleotide sequences that were highly shared and had low generation probability. In a later analysis, a clonal expansion index was calculated for each public chain from normalized within-repertoire ranks of inferred template counts. A later analysis computed generation probabilities with a VDJ recombination model fitted to out-of-frame rearrangements, and checked the results against IGoR. A later analysis scored TCR-TCR, TCR-HLA and TCR-CMV co-occurrence with hypergeometric tests, applying a repertoire-size bias correction to TCR pairs. To estimate false discovery rates, a later analysis permuted the HLA or CMV assignments 20 times. In a later analysis, co-occurring TCRs were grouped using DBSCAN, and TCRdist sequence similarity was added for clustering within HLA-allele-positive subsets. Co-occurrence clustering excluded repertoires with fewer than 30,000 or more than 120,000 public chains, plus five with anomalous nucleotide sharing. This immuneACCESS table, as held by TCRdb, lists in-frame sequences with V and J called but not all clones. Of the missing ones, under half trace to an unresolved V gene in checked studies; the others have no known cause. The DNA gave D and trimming, while V, J and clone size come from that table. For this sample there are 150,000 to 190,000 clones; around 79% appear just once. The biggest ten clones account for roughly 1.4% of the sample.

The cohort consisted of 666 healthy bone marrow donors. Cohort members were all nominally healthy when sampled, although unrecorded immune exposures were likely present. The donor was CMV seronegative and belonged to the group of over 350 seronegative cohort members. A peripheral blood sample was provided by each donor, and peripheral blood mononuclear cells were used for TCR beta sequencing. The Qiagen DNeasy Blood Extraction Kit was used to extract genomic DNA from the blood cell samples. This clone occurred once. The antigen this receptor binds is unknown. No base qualities exist here, and no much larger clone lies one base off it. There are 13 amino acids in the CDR3, from cysteine to phenylalanine inclusive. The read is trimmed to its CDR3 DNA, 39 bases read in frame from base 1. CDR1 and CDR2 (MNHNY, SVGAGI) derive from the germline V gene (reference sequence). Between the V and J ends, shortened by 6 bases and 2 bases respectively, the junction contains 9 bases.

The chain was built from TRBV6-6 and TRBJ2-3, with the D gene too uncertain to name. The TCR comes from a man aged 18 to 29 in good health and CMV-seronegative. What was sequenced was PBMCs. DNA sequence: TGTGCCAGCAGGCCACAGCACACAGATACGCAGTATTTT. Translated, this is CASRPQHTDTQYF.